Following are 15 T cell receptor beta chains from one sample sequenced in a study of post-analysis software for immune sequencing data. Carried by the TCR beta cDNA libraries were unique molecular identifiers. TCRdb analysed the PCR reads with MiXCR anew, one entry per CDR3 protein. The sample lists some 450,000 distinct CDR3 sequences, around 40% occurring once. Whole-study results and caveats: TRBV5-6, TRBV5-1 and TRBV20-1 were among a handful of TRBV segments more frequent in patients than controls.

No cognate antigen is known for these TCRs. Material: blood. The receptors originated from a girl aged 10-17 years with multiple sclerosis.

This sequence joins TRBV7-8 and TRBJ2-7; D may be TRBD2 (5 bases). The CDR3 sequence is 13 residues long. Germline CDR1 and CDR2: SGHVS and FQNEAQ. With 0 bases removed from V and 6 bases from J, the gap between germline ends came to 9 bases. DNA of the CDR3: TGTGCCAGCAGCTTAGCTCGGGATCGCGAGCAGTACTTC. This codes for CASSLARDREQYF.

This chain links TRBV12-3 or TRBV12-4 with TRBJ2-3; TRBD1 or TRBD2 may be the D gene (5 bases each). The length of the CDR3 is 16 residues. Between the trimmed V and J ends, which lost 8 bases and 5 bases, there was a span of 23 bases. In DNA form, the CDR3 reads TGTGCCAGCGATAAGGGACGGAATCAATGGGGAGATACGCAGTATTTT. It codes for CASDKGRNQWGDTQYF.

This clonotype was counted between two and nine times. The chain employs TRBV7-9 and TRBJ2-7, with 12 bases that match TRBD1. J lost 6 bases, V lost 6 bases, and 9 bases had no gene match. CDR1 is SEHNR, CDR2 FQNEAQ, per germline (reference sequence). The CDR3 is 15 residues long. Written as DNA, the CDR3 is TGTGCCAGCAGTAAAATGGGACAGGGGGCCCTCGAGCAGTACTTC. It yields the protein CASSKMGQGALEQYF.

For the CDR3, the DNA is TGTGCCAGCAGCTTGGAGGGTCTAAATGGCTACACCTTC. It translates to CASSLEGLNGYTF. This chain connects TRBV5-5 to TRBJ1-2, with D uncertain. Between the trimmed V and J ends, which lost 0 bases and 6 bases, there was a span of 9 bases. CDR1 is SGHKS and CDR2 is YYEKEE in the germline V gene (reference sequence). The CDR3 length is 13 residues.

The chain is built from TRBV20-1 and TRBJ1-2; no definite D call. CDR3 length equals 14 residues. V lost 2 bases and J 5 bases, leaving 15 bases between the germline ends. Per the germline V gene, CDR1 is DFQATT and CDR2 is SNEGSKA (reference sequence). CDR3 DNA sequence: TGCAGTGCTAGACCCCTGAAAGAGACTTATGGCTACACCTTC. Translating it yields CSARPLKETYGYTF.

The rearrangement joins TRBV6-2 or TRBV6-3 to TRBJ1-2; the D is unclear. The CDR3 extends over 11 amino acids. V lost 5 bases and J 6 bases, leaving 7 bases between the germline ends. CDR1 is MNHEY and CDR2 is SVGEGT in the germline V gene. The DNA for the CDR3 is TGTGCCAGCAGTGACAAGGATGGCTACACCTTC. It encodes CASSDKDGYTF.

To note about this clonotype: Its ends do not fully match the called genes, so a read error is possible. The chain employs TRBV7-7 and TRBJ2-1; the match to TRBD2 covers 8 bases. The CDR3 spans 16 residues. The germline V gene encodes CDR1 SSHAT and CDR2 FNYEAQ (reference sequence). CDR3 sequence reads: CASSPRGGISNNEQFF. The CDR3 bases are TGTGCTAGCAGCCCCCGGGGGGGGATTTCCAACAATGAGCAGTTCTTC.

This rearrangement joins TRBV10-3 to TRBJ2-1; D not resolved. V was cut by 3 bases and J by 5 bases, with 5 bases left in between. The CDR3 totals 12 residues. Germline V gene data show CDR1 as ENHRY and CDR2 as SYGVKD. The CDR3 loop reads CAISDNNNEQFF. CDR3 in DNA: TGTGCCATCAGTGATAATAACAATGAGCAGTTCTTC.

In its sample, this clonotype was seen once. At one of its ends the junction is not consistent with the germline gene, which may arise from a read error. The chain has TRBV5-1 and TRBJ2-7; 12 bases fit TRBD1. The J call could be wrong; TRBJ2-5 is a better fit for the DNA end. The CDR3 sequence is 16 residues long. The V gene's germline CDR1 is SGHRS and CDR2 YFSETQ. The CDR3, as DNA: TGCGACAGCAGTCAAACCGGGACAGGGGGCAGGGAGACCCAGTACTTC. This encodes CDSSQTGTGGRETQYF.

As regards this clonotype: The junction differs from germline at one of its ends, possibly a read error. This chain links TRBV3-1 with TRBJ2-3; D remains unclear. CDR3 size: 19 residues. Germline CDR1 reads LGHDT; CDR2 reads YNNKEL (reference sequence). Here the CDR3 reads CACSQDGLGKGPYTDTQYF. In nucleotides, the CDR3 is TGTGCCTGCAGCCAAGATGGCCTCGGTAAAGGTCCCTACACAGATACGCAGTATTTT.

Written as DNA, the CDR3 is TGTGCCAGCAGCGTTACTTCAGCGGGACCCTTCTACGAGCAGTACTTC. Amino acid sequence: CASSVTSAGPFYEQYF. The V call is TRBV9, the J call TRBJ2-7; 7 nucleotides align to TRBD2. This CDR3 is built from 16 residues. With 2 bases clipped from V and 3 bases from J, the junction kept 11 bases outside the gene matches. CDR1 SGDLS and CDR2 YYNGEE come from the germline V gene.

This clonotype was found a few times. One junction end disagrees with the germline gene, perhaps due to a read error. This chain connects TRBV12-5 to TRBJ2-3, with TRBD2 as a possible D gene (5 bases). This CDR3 comprises 14 residues. The V gene's germline CDR1 is LGHNT and CDR2 FRNRAP. DNA for the CDR3: TGTGCTAGCGGTTTGAACAGCGGCGCAGATACGCAGTATTTT. This translates into CASGLNSGADTQYF.

The chain is built from TRBV7-2 and TRBJ2-7; perhaps TRBD1 as D (6 bases). Germline-derived CDR1 and CDR2 are SGHTA and FQGNSA. CDR3 length: 15 amino acids. V was clipped by 1 base and J by 5 bases, with 15 bases between them. The CDR3 sequence: CASSLVSGAKNEQYF. CDR3 coding DNA: TGTGCCAGCAGCTTAGTATCAGGGGCGAAGAACGAGCAGTACTTC. Based on the CDR3 plus reference TRBV7-2 and TRBJ2-7, the full variable domain is GAGVSQSPSNKVTEKGKDVELRCDPISGHTALYWYRQSLGQGLEFLIYFQGNSAPDKSGLPSDRFSAERTGGSVSTLTIQRTQQEDSAVYLCASSLVSGAKNEQYFGPGTRLTVT.

The chain recombines TRBV3-1 with TRBJ2-2; 8 nucleotides line up with TRBD2. This CDR3 contains 17 residues. The V gene's germline CDR1 is LGHDT and CDR2 YNNKEL (reference sequence). Losses at the gene ends were 3 bases for V and 2 bases for J; bases not matched to a gene: 8. CDR3 nucleotide sequence: TGTGCCAGCAGCCATCACAAGACTAGCGATAACACCGGGGAGCTGTTTTTT. Translation: CASSHHKTSDNTGELFF.

This chain connects TRBV2 to TRBJ2-7, with TRBD2 matching 8 bases. CDR1 is SNHLY, CDR2 FYNNEI, per germline. The CDR3 covers 13 residues. V lost 5 bases and J lost 5; bases outside the gene matches: 5. The CDR3 here is CASSTGLGDEQYF. DNA of the CDR3: TGTGCCAGCAGTACGGGACTAGGGGACGAGCAGTACTTC.